This T cell receptor beta chain was retrieved from a study of T cells in Graves' hyperthyroidism and ophthalmopathy. The V gene lost 3 bases and the J gene lost 1 base, with 9 bases spanning the gap. CDR1 is LNHDA and CDR2 is SQIVND in the germline V gene (reference sequence). This CDR3 is built from 15 residues. Findings of the study overall: For ophthalmopathy, model prediction preceded onset by a median 6.5 months. Most clonotypes expanded in the thyroid (above 0.001) were also present in blood.

The study excluded patients with uncontrolled infection, other autoimmune disease, pregnancy or lactation. In its sample, this clonotype was seen many times. The antigen is unknown. TCR beta CDR3 sequences were amplified from RNA transcripts. The HTBI primer set drove a first-round RT-PCR of the TCR CDR3. MiXCR was run by TCRdb on the multiplex PCR reads, yielding one entry per CDR3 protein. This sample has 250,000 to 400,000 distinct CDR3 sequences, with roughly 13% found just once. The source is a woman aged 35 to 49 with Graves' ophthalmopathy. Input material: blood. This chain joins TRBV19 and TRBJ2-2; no firm D call. CDR3 in DNA: TGTGCCAGTAGTATGACTGCCGGGAACACCGGGGAGCTGTTTTTT. Amino acids: CASSMTAGNTGELFF.